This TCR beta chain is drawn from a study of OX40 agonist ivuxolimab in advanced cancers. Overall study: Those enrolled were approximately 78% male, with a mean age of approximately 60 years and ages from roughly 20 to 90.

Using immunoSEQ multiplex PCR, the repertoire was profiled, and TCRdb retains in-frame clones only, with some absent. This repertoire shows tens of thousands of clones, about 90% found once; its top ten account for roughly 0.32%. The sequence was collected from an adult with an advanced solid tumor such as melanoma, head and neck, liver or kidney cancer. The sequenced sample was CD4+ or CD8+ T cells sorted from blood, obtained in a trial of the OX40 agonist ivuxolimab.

The CDR3: CASSPRTGGFDEQYF. The CDR3 DNA reads TGTGCCAGCTCGCCTCGGACAGGGGGCTTCGACGAGCAGTACTTC. The chain carries TRBV18 and TRBJ2-7; 11 nucleotides match TRBD1. This CDR3 comprises 15 residues. Germline trimming cut 6 bases from V and 5 bases from J; bases unmatched to any gene: 9. Germline V gene sequence: CDR1 KGHSH, CDR2 LQKENI.